This T cell receptor (beta chain) was sequenced during a study of identical twins. The study, taken as a whole, reports: Within cord blood, abundant beta clonotypes carried fewer insertions, but memory repertoires showed no such trend. Invariant MAIT and iNKT cells could partly confound zero-insertion analyses.

Using its own MiXCR run on the 5' RACE reads, TCRdb lists one record per CDR3 protein. The profile covers roughly 500,000 distinct CDR3 sequences, with roughly a fifth appearing a single time and around 0.9% taken by the ten largest. In germline, CDR1 is ENHRY, CDR2 SYGVKD. The CDR3 spans 13 residues. The germline V and J ends were trimmed by 8 bases and 6 bases, with 17 bases remaining between them. As for this clonotype: Its antigen is not known.

All of the donors were Caucasians in good health. The same data also went into a second study, on T cells expressing NK-cell markers. That paper notes: NKG2C+ dominant clonotypes from several donors made up roughly 1.0-8% of CD8+ T cells.

This clonotype originated in a woman aged 18-29 years in good health. The specimen sequenced was CD4+ T cells sorted from blood. This chain joins TRBV10-3 and TRBJ2-7; D could derive from TRBD1 or TRBD2 (6 bases each). CDR3 amino acids: CAISEGEPVEQYF. CDR3 bases: TGTGCCATCTCGGAGGGGGAGCCGGTCGAGCAGTACTTC.